This passage covers 6 T cell receptor beta chains from one sample sequenced in a study of T cell repertoires in cytomegalovirus infection. TCRdb recomputed calls from the reads with MiXCR, one row per CDR3 protein. The sample holds fewer than 550,000 distinct CDR3 sequences, about 15% seen once. Material: CD8+ T cells from PBMCs. The origin of the receptors is a human donor in good health (CMV status not recorded). Some clones in this sample may be carry-over from other donors' samples.

The J gene is TRBJ2-3, the V gene TRBV11-3, with 12 bases matching TRBD2. The CDR3 extends over 16 amino acids. Per germline, CDR1 SGHNT and CDR2 YENEEA. V lost 4 bases to trimming and J lost 2 bases; unmatched junction nucleotides: 4. DNA of the CDR3: TGTGCCAGCAGCTCCGGGACTAGCGGGTACACAGATACGCAGTATTTT. Its protein product is CASSSGTSGYTDTQYF.

This clonotype was detected ten times or more. The chain is built from TRBV28 and TRBJ1-2; D not resolved. The germline gives CDR1 MDHEN, CDR2 SYDVKM. With 6 bases removed from V and 6 bases from J, the gap between germline ends came to 8 bases. The CDR3 sequence is 11 residues long. The CDR3: CASREEDGYTF. The CDR3 nucleotides read TGTGCCAGCAGAGAGGAAGATGGCTACACCTTC.

This clonotype was counted between two and nine times. In DNA form, the CDR3 reads TGTGCCAGCCAAGACGGGACAGGAGGGAGGAACACTGAAGCTTTCTTT. Translating it yields CASQDGTGGRNTEAFF. The chain has TRBV27 and TRBJ1-1; 8 nucleotides align to TRBD1. J gave up 1 base and V 8 bases, and 12 bases lay outside the gene matches. The CDR3 runs 16 residues. Germline CDR1 MNHEY, CDR2 SMNVEV (reference sequence).

In this sample, this clonotype turned up a few times. The chain uses TRBV5-4 and TRBJ2-2, with a weak D call TRBD2 (6 bases). Germline CDR1 and CDR2: SGHNT and YYREEE (reference sequence). Trimming took 1 base from V and 1 from J, leaving 11 bases between them. The CDR3 consists of 16 residues. The CDR3 protein is CASSLLADMNTGELFF. The CDR3 bases are TGTGCCAGCAGCTTGTTAGCGGATATGAACACCGGGGAGCTGTTTTTT. Based on the CDR3 plus reference TRBV5-4 and TRBJ2-2, the full variable domain is ETGVTQSPTHLIKTRGQQVTLRCSSQSGHNTVSWYQQALGQGPQFIFQYYREEENGRGNFPPRFSGLQFPNYSSELNVNALELDDSALYLCASSLLADMNTGELFFGEGSRLTVL.

V and J are TRBV6-2 or TRBV6-3 and TRBJ1-1; no clear D gene. Germline values: CDR1 MNHEY, CDR2 SVGEGT. This CDR3 contains 15 residues. Trimming shortened V by 7 bases and J by 2 bases, and 17 bases separated the two germline ends. The CDR3 nucleotides are TGTGCCAGCACGTCCCCCGCTACTACAAACACTGAAGCTTTCTTT. Protein product: CASTSPATTNTEAFF.

Many counts were recorded for this clonotype. The J gene is TRBJ2-1, the V gene TRBV10-3, with TRBD2 identical over 9 bases. CDR1 ENHRY and CDR2 SYGVKD come from the germline V gene. The ends lost 3 bases at V and 3 bases at J; junction bases unmatched: 12. The CDR3 sequence is 18 residues long. Here the CDR3 reads CAISERLAAGAIYNEQFF. As DNA, the CDR3 is TGTGCCATCAGTGAAAGACTAGCGGCGGGCGCGATCTACAATGAGCAGTTCTTC.